Included here is one T cell receptor beta chain sequence, with context. Its antigen remains unidentified. These data originate in a study of CD8 T cells in ankylosing spondylitis. This CDR3 is 15 amino acids long. Trimming shortened V by 7 bases and J by 8 bases, and 23 bases separated the two germline ends. The germline CDR1 and CDR2 sequences are MNHNS and SASEGT. By quantitative 5'-RACE with molecular barcodes, the TCR beta libraries were made. TCRdb re-called the 5' RACE reads with MiXCR, one entry per CDR3 protein. The table has hundreds of thousands of distinct CDR3 sequences, 15% to 20% seen once. Study-wide findings and caveats: As for the disease-linked clones, they showed a CD8+ phenotype and occurred at relatively low frequencies in peripheral blood. In ankylosing spondylitis blood, a motif of about 8 highly homologous TCR beta variants appeared characteristic. Disease-linked clones were reportedly significantly enriched in matched ankylosing spondylitis synovial fluid. In reactive arthritis synovial fluid and blood, some motif variants had been reported before.

This chain links TRBV6-1 with TRBJ1-1; a weak D match, TRBD1 (5 bases). The receptor's source is a male donor with ankylosing spondylitis. The material sequenced was blood, either unsorted or a sorted T cell fraction (not recorded which). The CDR3 DNA reads TGTGCCAGCACCCGACTCTGGCAGGGAATGGACGAAGCTTTCTTT. Translated, it gives CASTRLWQGMDEAFF.